The 9 T cell receptor beta chains below come from one sample, sequenced in a study of human T cells and chemical hapten exposure. TCRdb called the RACE reads again in MiXCR, with one record for every CDR3 protein. The sample shows some 400,000 distinct CDR3 sequences, 4.8% of them seen only once. Time point defined: patch test 1, 2 weeks after DPC sensitization. Specified treatment: therapeutic diphenylcyclopropenone sensitization with weekly scalp DPC. Material: whole blood, obtained in connection with sensitization to the hapten diphenylcyclopropenone (DPC). The receptor set was obtained from a woman in her fifties or sixties with alopecia areata. Some clones in this sample may be carry-over from other donors' samples.

This chain links TRBV18 with TRBJ1-5; 8 bases agree with TRBD1. This CDR3 comprises 15 residues. Germline V gene data show CDR1 as KGHSH and CDR2 as LQKENI. V was pared by 3 bases and J by 5 bases, with 6 bases of the junction left unmatched. The DNA for the CDR3 is TGTGCCAGCTCACCTGGACAGGGTGGGTATCAGCCCCAGCATTTT. It translates to CASSPGQGGYQPQHF.

This clonotype was counted at least ten times. The rearrangement uses TRBV12-3 or TRBV12-4 and TRBJ2-6; 10 nucleotides align to TRBD1. Trimming removed 5 bases from V and 2 bases from J; junction bases left unmatched: 6. The length of the CDR3 is 17 residues. The CDR3: CASSTWTGGAGANVLTF. The CDR3 DNA sequence: TGTGCCAGCAGTACTTGGACAGGGGGGGCTGGGGCCAACGTCCTGACTTTC.

The sample holds many counts of this clonotype. The chain employs TRBV13 and TRBJ2-4, with D unresolved. V was shortened by 6 bases and J by 0 bases, with 9 bases between the two germline ends. The V gene's germline CDR1 is PRHDT and CDR2 FYEKMQ (reference sequence). CDR3 length: 14 residues. The CDR3 region is CASSSTLAKNIQYF. Written as DNA, the CDR3 is TGTGCCAGCAGTTCGACGTTAGCCAAAAACATTCAGTACTTC.

There are many counts of this clonotype. The chain couples TRBV6-1 to TRBJ2-1; D may be TRBD1 (5 bases). The CDR3 is made up of 13 amino acids. The V gene lost 2 bases and the J gene lost 5 bases, with 7 bases spanning the gap. Germline V CDR1 and CDR2: MNHNS, SASEGT. CDR3 sequence: CASSELGDNEQFF. CDR3 coding DNA: TGTGCCAGCAGTGAATTAGGGGACAATGAGCAGTTCTTC.

There are many counts of this clonotype. The chain employs TRBV6-5 and TRBJ2-2; no clear D. V lost 2 bases, J lost 6 bases, and 7 bases lay in between. Germline V gene sequence: CDR1 MNHEY, CDR2 SVGAGI. The CDR3 loop spans 13 amino acids. CDR3 residues: CASSYNWAGELFF. CDR3 DNA: TGTGCCAGCAGTTACAACTGGGCCGGGGAGCTGTTTTTT.

The sample holds many counts of this clonotype. The chain uses TRBV7-9 and TRBJ2-7, with 11 positions matching TRBD2. Germline loops: CDR1 SEHNR, CDR2 FQNEAQ (reference sequence). CDR3 length: 16 residues. Germline trimming cut 4 bases from V and 2 bases from J; bases unmatched to any gene: 7. DNA of the CDR3: TGTGCCAGCAGCTCCTCTACTAGCGGGAGCCCCTACGAGCAGTACTTC. The encoded protein is CASSSSTSGSPYEQYF.

Many counts were recorded for this clonotype. The genes are TRBV12-3 or TRBV12-4 and TRBJ2-3, with D maybe TRBD2 (6 bases). V lost 6 bases, J lost 6 bases, and 13 bases lay in between. This CDR3 is 13 amino acids long. CDR3 nucleotide sequence: TGTGCCAGCAGGGGGGGTGAGATTGATACGCAGTATTTT. This gives the protein CASRGGEIDTQYF.

This sequence joins TRBV5-1 and TRBJ2-5, with 10 bases that match TRBD2. CDR1 is SGHRS, CDR2 YFSETQ, per germline. The CDR3 runs 17 residues. V shed 4 bases and J 2 bases; nucleotides not matched to a gene: 11. The CDR3 DNA reads TGCGCCAGCAGCCTGGCCCTAGCGGGAGTAGGTCAAGAGACCCAGTACTTC. Encoded protein: CASSLALAGVGQETQYF.

This clonotype was seen repeatedly, ten times or more. V gene TRBV5-6 combines with J gene TRBJ2-7; D is possibly TRBD1 or TRBD2 (5 bases each). The germline CDR1 and CDR2 sequences are SGHDT and YYEEEE. The ends were cut back, 0 bases at V and 7 bases at J, with 23 bases in the middle. This CDR3 comprises 17 residues. The CDR3 spells CASSLGPAGLLRGEQYF. In DNA, the CDR3 is TGTGCCAGCAGCTTGGGTCCCGCAGGGCTCCTACGAGGGGAGCAGTACTTC.